This T cell receptor (beta chain) came from a study of beta chain features in type 1 diabetes. Concerning this clone itself: The antigen is unknown.

Expressed TCRB transcripts were sequenced because the isolated RNA had all been reverse transcribed beforehand. For naive, central memory and regulatory T cell samples, reads averaged roughly 3.5 million. Libraries were prepared by immunoSEQ multiplex PCR; TCRdb keeps only in-frame clonotypes and omits some of them. The sample lists roughly 330,000 clones, roughly 14% occurring once. Sorted cells reached over 95% purity in every population. Whole-study findings and limits: Insertions were fewer and deletions more numerous at VDJ junctions in type 1 diabetes patients. Across all four CD4+ subsets, people with type 1 diabetes showed modestly shorter TCRB CDR3s.

Sequences were obtained from naive CD4+ T cells from blood. This TCR was recovered from a woman in her late teens or twenties with type 1 diabetes.

CDR3 nucleotides: TGCAGCGTTCAATTTAGCGGGAGGGGCGGAGAGACCCAGTACTTC. Amino acid sequence: CSVQFSGRGGETQYF. V and J are TRBV29-1 and TRBJ2-5, with 11 bases fitting TRBD2. This CDR3 spans 15 amino acids. V dropped 5 bases and J dropped 4; count of bases not matched to a gene: 9. Germline V gene sequence: CDR1 SQVTM, CDR2 ANQGSEA. The variable domain in full, completed from reference TRBV29-1 and TRBJ2-5, reads SAVISQKPSRDICQRGTSLTIQCQVDSQVTMMFWYRQQPGQSLTLIATANQGSEATYESGFVIDKFPISRPNLTFSTLTVSNMSPEDSSIYLCSVQFSGRGGETQYFGPGTRLLVL.